These 5 T cell receptor beta chains were sequenced from one sample in a study of blood T cell repertoires in COVID-19. Assay used: immunoSEQ multiplex PCR; TCRdb lists only in-frame clones, some missing. The sample holds about 180,000 clones, 84% seen once. Sequencing used PBMCs or T cells enriched from blood (not recorded which). Source of these receptors: a man between 50 and 59 years old who had recovered from COVID-19.

The V and J genes are TRBV18 and TRBJ2-4; unclear D gene. The germline CDR1 and CDR2 sequences are KGHSH and LQKENI. The CDR3 has 15 residues. Trimming took off 4 bases at V and 0 bases at J, with 10 bases between the two ends. In DNA, the CDR3 is TGTGCCAGCTCACTCCTAGACGGAGCCAAAAACATTCAGTACTTC. This sequence encodes CASSLLDGAKNIQYF.

V is TRBV28 and J is TRBJ2-6, with D maybe TRBD2 (6 bases). The CDR3 covers 22 residues. Trimming removed 0 bases at V and 0 bases at J, with 24 bases between. Germline CDR1 reads MDHEN; CDR2 reads SYDVKM. The CDR3 here is CASSLWPTFMGGGDSGANVLTF. The CDR3 DNA sequence: TGTGCCAGCAGTTTATGGCCGACATTCATGGGGGGTGGGGACTCTGGGGCCAACGTCCTGACTTTC.

This clone was counted once. The J gene is TRBJ1-1, the V gene TRBV6-5; D is undetermined. The length of the CDR3 is 15 residues. The germline V gene encodes CDR1 MNHEY and CDR2 SVGAGI. With 5 bases removed from V and 4 bases from J, the gap between germline ends came to 17 bases. The CDR3 DNA reads as TGTGCCAGCAGTCGCCCGGAGGTGTATTTCACTGAAGCTTTCTTT. It specifies CASSRPEVYFTEAFF.

V gene TRBV6-5 combines with J gene TRBJ1-1; D is undetermined. The CDR3 totals 15 residues. V was trimmed by 0 bases and J by 8 bases, leaving 16 bases between them. Germline CDR1 MNHEY, CDR2 SVGAGI. The CDR3 DNA follows: TGTGCCAGCAGTTACTCCCAGTGGGGTAGCGCCGAAGCTTTCTTT. This encodes CASSYSQWGSAEAFF.

The sample holds many counts of this clone. The rearrangement joins TRBV27 to TRBJ1-2; 7 bases match TRBD1. Germline V CDR1 and CDR2: MNHEY, SMNVEV (reference sequence). The CDR3 runs 16 residues. V was pared by 5 bases and J by 0 bases, with 9 bases of the junction left unmatched. The CDR3 spells CASSPRQGRPNYGYTF. The CDR3 nucleotides read TGTGCCAGCAGTCCTAGACAGGGAAGACCTAACTATGGCTACACCTTC.